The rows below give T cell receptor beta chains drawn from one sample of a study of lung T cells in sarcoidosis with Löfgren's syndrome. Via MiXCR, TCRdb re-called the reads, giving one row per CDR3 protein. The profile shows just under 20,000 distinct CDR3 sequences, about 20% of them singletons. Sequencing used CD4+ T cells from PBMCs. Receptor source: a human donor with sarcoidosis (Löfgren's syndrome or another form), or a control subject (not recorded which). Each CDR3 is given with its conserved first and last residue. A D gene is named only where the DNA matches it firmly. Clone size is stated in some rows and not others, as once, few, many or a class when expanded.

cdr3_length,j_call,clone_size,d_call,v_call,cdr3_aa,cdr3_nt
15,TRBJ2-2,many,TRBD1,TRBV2,CASIQDRGNTGELFF,TGTGCCAGCATTCAGGACAGGGGGAACACCGGGGAGCTGTTTTTT
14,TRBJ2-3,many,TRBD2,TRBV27,CASRGTKITDTQYF,TGTGCCAGCAGAGGGACTAAAATTACAGATACGCAGTATTTT
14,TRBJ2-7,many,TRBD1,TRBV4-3,CASSQKTDRGEQYF,TGCGCCAGCAGCCAAAAAACCGACAGGGGGGAGCAGTACTTC
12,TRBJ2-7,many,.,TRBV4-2,CASSQDSVEQYF,TGTGCCAGCAGCCAAGACAGTGTCGAGCAGTACTTC
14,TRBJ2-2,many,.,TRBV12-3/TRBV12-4,CASSPAPVTGELFF,TGTGCCAGCAGCCCCGCACCCGTAACCGGGGAGCTGTTTTTT
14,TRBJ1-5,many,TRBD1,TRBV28,CASSSQQGIQPQHF,TGTGCCAGCAGTTCCCAACAGGGGATTCAGCCCCAGCATTTT
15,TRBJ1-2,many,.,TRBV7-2,CASSPSSGSNYGYTF,TGTGCCAGCAGCCCCTCATCGGGGTCTAACTATGGCTACACCTTC
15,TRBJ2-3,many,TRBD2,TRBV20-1,CSARDGREATDTQYF,TGCAGTGCTAGAGATGGGCGGGAGGCCACAGATACGCAGTATTTT
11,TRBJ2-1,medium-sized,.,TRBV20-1,CSAREDNEQFF,TGCAGTGCTAGAGAAGACAATGAGCAGTTCTTC
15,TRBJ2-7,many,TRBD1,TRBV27,CASSNRDSLSYEQYF,TGTGCCAGCAGTAACCGGGACAGCCTTTCCTACGAGCAGTACTTC
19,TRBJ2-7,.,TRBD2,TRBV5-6,CASSRYVGTSGILGYEQYF,TGTGCCAGCAGCCGCTATGTGGGGACTAGCGGGATTCTCGGCTACGAGCAGTACTTC
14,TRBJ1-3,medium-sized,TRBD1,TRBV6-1,CASSTGGGGNTIYF,TGTGCCAGCAGTACAGGGGGAGGTGGAAACACCATATATTTT
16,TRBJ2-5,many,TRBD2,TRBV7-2,CASSKLAGGLQETQYF,TGTGCCAGCAGCAAGCTAGCGGGGGGCCTCCAAGAGACCCAGTACTTC
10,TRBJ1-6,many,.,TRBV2,CASTDGSLHF,TGTGCCAGCACGGATGGATCCCTCCACTTT
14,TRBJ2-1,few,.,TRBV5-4,CASSFAGADGEQFF,TGTGCCAGCAGCTTCGCGGGGGCGGACGGTGAGCAGTTCTTC
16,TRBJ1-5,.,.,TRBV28,CASSPAGVLGSQPQHF,TGTGCCAGCAGTCCAGCAGGGGTACTGGGGAGTCAGCCCCAGCATTTT
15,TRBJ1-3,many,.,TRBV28,CASSDNKGAGNTIYF,TGTGCCAGCAGTGATAACAAGGGGGCTGGAAACACCATATATTTT
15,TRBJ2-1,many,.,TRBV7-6,CASSLSTGLHNEQFF,TGTGCCAGCAGCTTAAGTACGGGTTTACACAATGAGCAGTTCTTC
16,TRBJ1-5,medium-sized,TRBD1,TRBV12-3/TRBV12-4,CASARDRDFLHQPQHF,TGTGCCAGCGCCAGGGACAGGGATTTTTTGCATCAGCCCCAGCATTTT
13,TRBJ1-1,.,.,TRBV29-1,CSVDREGDTEAFF,TGCAGCGTTGACAGGGAGGGTGACACTGAAGCTTTCTTT
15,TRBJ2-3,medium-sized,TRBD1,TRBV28,CASSFWTGQADTQYF,TGTGCCAGCAGTTTTTGGACAGGGCAAGCAGATACGCAGTATTTT
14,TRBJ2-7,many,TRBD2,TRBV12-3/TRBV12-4,CASSLGLVVYEQYF,TGTGCCAGCAGTCTGGGACTAGTCGTGTACGAGCAGTACTTC
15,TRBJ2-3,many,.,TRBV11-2,CASSTWRGGTDTQYF,TGTGCCAGCAGCACCTGGCGGGGCGGCACAGATACGCAGTATTTT
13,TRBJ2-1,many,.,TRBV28,CASSLGLEGEQFF,TGTGCCAGCAGTTTGGGCCTAGAAGGTGAGCAGTTCTTC
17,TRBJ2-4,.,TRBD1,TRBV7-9,CASSEGTGGYSKNIQYF,TGTGCCAGCAGCGAGGGGACAGGGGGTTACAGCAAAAACATTCAGTACTTC
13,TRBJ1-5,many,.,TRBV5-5,CASSLNGNQPQHF,TGTGCCAGCAGCTTAAATGGGAATCAGCCCCAGCATTTT
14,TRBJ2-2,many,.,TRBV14,CASSQAIVFGELFF,TGTGCCAGCAGCCAAGCGATAGTATTCGGGGAGCTGTTTTTT
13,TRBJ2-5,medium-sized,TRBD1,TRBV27,CASPRGPQETQYF,TGTGCCAGCCCCAGGGGGCCCCAAGAGACCCAGTACTTC
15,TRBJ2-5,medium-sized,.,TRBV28,CASSTVGVGQETQYF,TGTGCCAGCAGTACAGTGGGGGTCGGCCAAGAGACCCAGTACTTC
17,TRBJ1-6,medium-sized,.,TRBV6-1,CASSFKSPGRTNSPLHF,TGTGCCAGCAGTTTCAAATCCCCCGGTAGAACCAATTCACCCCTCCACTTT
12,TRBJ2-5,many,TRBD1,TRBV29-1,CSVRQGQETQYF,TGCAGCGTCCGACAGGGCCAAGAGACCCAGTACTTC
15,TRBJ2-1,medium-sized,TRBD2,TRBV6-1,CASKRLAGEYNEQFF,TGTGCCAGTAAGAGGCTAGCGGGAGAATACAATGAGCAGTTCTTC
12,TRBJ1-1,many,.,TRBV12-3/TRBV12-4,CASSLFWGEAFF,TGTGCCAGCAGTTTATTCTGGGGTGAAGCTTTCTTT
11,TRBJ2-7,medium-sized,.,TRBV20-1,CSVRSSYEQYF,TGCAGTGTACGTAGCTCCTACGAGCAGTACTTC
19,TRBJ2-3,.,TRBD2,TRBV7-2,CASGLGFRSSGGATDTQYF,TGTGCCAGCGGCTTGGGGTTTAGGTCCAGCGGGGGGGCCACAGATACGCAGTATTTT
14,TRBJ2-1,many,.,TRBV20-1,CSARGGGSYNEQFF,TGCAGTGCACGAGGGGGGGGCTCCTACAATGAGCAGTTCTTC
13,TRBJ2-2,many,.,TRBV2,CASSAIRAGELFF,TGTGCCAGCAGTGCTATTAGAGCCGGGGAGCTGTTTTTT
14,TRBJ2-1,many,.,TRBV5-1,CASRSGDRDNEQFF,TGCGCCAGCAGGTCAGGGGATAGAGACAATGAGCAGTTCTTC
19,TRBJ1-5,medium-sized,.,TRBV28,CASSYFPQILLSSNQPQHF,TGTGCCAGCAGTTATTTCCCCCAGATCCTACTTTCTAGCAATCAGCCCCAGCATTTT
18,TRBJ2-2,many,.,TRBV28,CASSFPIRARGNTGELFF,TGTGCCAGCAGTTTCCCCATCCGGGCCAGGGGTAACACCGGGGAGCTGTTTTTT
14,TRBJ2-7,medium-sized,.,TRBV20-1,CSARDKGTPYEQYF,TGCAGTGCTAGAGATAAGGGGACCCCCTACGAGCAGTACTTC
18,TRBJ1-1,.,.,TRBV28,CASSTDGALPGSNTEAFF,TGTGCCAGCAGTACGGACGGGGCATTGCCTGGGTCGAACACTGAAGCTTTCTTT
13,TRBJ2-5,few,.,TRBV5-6,CASSLANQETQYF,TGTGCCAGCAGCTTGGCCAACCAAGAGACCCAGTACTTC
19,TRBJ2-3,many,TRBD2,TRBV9,CASSVGVGGGVLRTDTQYF,TGTGCCAGCAGCGTAGGGGTAGGCGGGGGGGTACTGCGCACAGATACGCAGTATTTT
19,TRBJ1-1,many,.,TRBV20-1,CSARALPRAAGLRGTEAFF,TGCAGTGCTAGAGCCCTCCCTCGCGCGGCTGGCTTGAGAGGCACTGAAGCTTTCTTT
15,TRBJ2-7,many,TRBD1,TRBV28,CASSLGQEPSYEQYF,TGTGCCAGCAGTCTGGGACAGGAACCCTCCTACGAGCAGTACTTC
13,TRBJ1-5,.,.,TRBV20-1,CNATTGTDRPQHF,TGCAATGCTACTACAGGAACCGACCGGCCCCAGCATTTT
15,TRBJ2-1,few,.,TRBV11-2,CASSLDSTTFNEQFF,TGTGCCAGCAGCTTAGATTCGACTACCTTCAATGAGCAGTTCTTC
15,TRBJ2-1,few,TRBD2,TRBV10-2,CASSRTSGRYNEQFF,TGCGCCAGCAGCCGGACTAGCGGGAGATACAATGAGCAGTTCTTC
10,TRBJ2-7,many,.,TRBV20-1,CSAQRGEQYF,TGCAGTGCTCAACGGGGCGAGCAGTACTTC
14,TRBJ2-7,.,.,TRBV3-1,CASSQAMRRYEQYF,TGTGCCAGCAGCCAAGCTATGCGCCGCTACGAGCAGTACTTC